The subject of this entry is one TCR beta chain. The antigen remains unidentified. CDR3 length: 11 amino acids. Germline assignment: CDR1 SGHAT and CDR2 FQNNGV. Deletions cut 8 bases from V and 10 bases from J, with 14 bases between. Produced via immunoSEQ multiplex PCR; TCRdb's table is partial and in-frame only. The table shows about 23,000 clones, with about nine tenths occurring only once. The data were obtained in a study of T cells in localized non-small cell lung cancer. Whole-study results and caveats: A higher density of T cells in blood coincided with extended overall survival. Maximal T cell clonality occurred in uninvolved adjacent lung, with tumor ranking below it.

The source was peripheral blood, collected before any cancer treatment. The gene calls are TRBV11-2 and TRBJ1-1; D ambiguous. The sequence was collected from a woman aged 40-69 years with stage I lung adenocarcinoma. This CDR3 is CASGPRVTAFF. The CDR3 region has the DNA TGTGCCAGCGGGCCGAGGGTGACAGCTTTCTTT.